This entry features one T cell receptor beta chain sequence. The sample originates from a study of T cell changes during pregnancy in multiple sclerosis. The data were produced by immunoSEQ multiplex PCR, yet TCRdb's version contains in-frame clones alone and is incomplete. This table holds fewer than 60,000 clones, approximately 95% found once. Sequencing used CD8+ T cells from peripheral blood mononuclear cells, obtained in the first trimester of pregnancy. This TCR was sampled from a female donor with multiple sclerosis, enrolled in a pregnancy study.

This CDR3 is CSVVQNTEAFF. The CDR3, as DNA: TGCAGCGTTGTTCAGAACACTGAAGCTTTCTTT. The J gene is TRBJ1-1, the V gene TRBV29-1; D is uncertain. This CDR3 spans 11 amino acids. The V and J ends lost 4 bases and 1 base respectively, with 4 bases between them. Germline lookup yields CDR1 SQVTM and CDR2 ANQGSEA. The full variable domain, with the rest looked up from reference TRBV29-1 and TRBJ1-1, is SAVISQKPSRDICQRGTSLTIQCQVDSQVTMMFWYRQQPGQSLTLIATANQGSEATYESGFVIDKFPISRPNLTFSTLTVSNMSPEDSSIYLCSVVQNTEAFFGQGTRLTVV.